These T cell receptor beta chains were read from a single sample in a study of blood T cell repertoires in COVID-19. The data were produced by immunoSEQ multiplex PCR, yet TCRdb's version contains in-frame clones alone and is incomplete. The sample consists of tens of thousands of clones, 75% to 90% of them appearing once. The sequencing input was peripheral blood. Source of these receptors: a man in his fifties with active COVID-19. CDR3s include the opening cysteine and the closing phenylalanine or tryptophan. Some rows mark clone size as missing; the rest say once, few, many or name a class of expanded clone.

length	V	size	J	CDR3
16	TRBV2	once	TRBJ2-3	CASSRQGASLTDTQYF
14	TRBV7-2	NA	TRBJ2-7	CASNRGGSSYEQYF
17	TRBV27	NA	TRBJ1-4	CASSLSPRVRTNEKLFF
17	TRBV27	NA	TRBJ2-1	CASSPRLAGGPGNEQFF
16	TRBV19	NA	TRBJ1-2	CASSTPGQGHNYGYTF
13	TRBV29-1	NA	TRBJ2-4	CSVLEGGGNIQYF
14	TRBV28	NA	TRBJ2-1	CASSKQGGGNEQFF
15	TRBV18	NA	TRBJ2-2	CASSPTGQGTGELFF
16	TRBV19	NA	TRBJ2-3	CASSISNGGSTDTQYF
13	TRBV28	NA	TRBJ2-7	CASSGTGTYEQYF
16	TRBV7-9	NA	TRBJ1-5	CASSLAGQGSNQPQHF
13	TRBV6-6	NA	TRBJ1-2	CASRTEGFDGYTF
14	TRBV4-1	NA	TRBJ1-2	CASSQDPGGQGVLF
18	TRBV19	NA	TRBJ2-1	CASRGLAGKTSNYNEQFF
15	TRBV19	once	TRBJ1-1	CASSPEGRRNTEAFF
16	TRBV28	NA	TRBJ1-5	CASSFLGQGNNQPQHF
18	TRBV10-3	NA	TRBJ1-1	CAISDPGTGVAGNTEAFF
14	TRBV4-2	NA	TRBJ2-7	CASSHPGLPSEQYF
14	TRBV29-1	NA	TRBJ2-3	CSVDGQQSGDTQYF
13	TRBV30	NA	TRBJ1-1	CAWRDRGISEAFF
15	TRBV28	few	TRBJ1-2	CASSLSPGIAWGYTF
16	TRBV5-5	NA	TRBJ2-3	CASSYTSGGSTDTQYF
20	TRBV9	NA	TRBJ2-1	CASSVGVGTSGGRSYNEQFF
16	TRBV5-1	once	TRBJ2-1	CASSLTESRLYNEQFF
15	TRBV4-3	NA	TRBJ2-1	CASSQDGTRGNEQFF
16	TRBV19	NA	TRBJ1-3	CASSMPRRGSGNTIYF
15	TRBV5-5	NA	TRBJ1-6	CASSLGHRIESPLHF
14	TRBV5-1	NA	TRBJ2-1	CASSLTPGASEQFF
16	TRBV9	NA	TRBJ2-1	CASSVVSMGGTDEQFF
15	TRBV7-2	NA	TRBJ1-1	CASSQDRDLNTEAFF
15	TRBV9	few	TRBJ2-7	CASSTGGEGLYEQYF
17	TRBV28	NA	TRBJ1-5	CASSSLGRPVGNQPQHF
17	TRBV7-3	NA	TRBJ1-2	CASSLNPQGQGSSGYTF
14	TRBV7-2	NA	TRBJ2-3	CASSSGQGTDTQYF
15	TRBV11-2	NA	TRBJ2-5	CASSLTTSGGETQYF
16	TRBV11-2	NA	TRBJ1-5	CASSLGETYSNQPQHF
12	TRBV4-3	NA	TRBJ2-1	CASSRVENEQFF
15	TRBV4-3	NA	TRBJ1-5	CASSPDRGRNQPQHF
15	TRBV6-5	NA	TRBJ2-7	CASSSGTGGLYEQYF
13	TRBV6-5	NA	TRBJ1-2	CASSPIPNYGYTF
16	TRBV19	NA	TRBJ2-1	CASSRERGSIYNEQFF
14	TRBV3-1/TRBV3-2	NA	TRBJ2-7	CASSHGGGPYEQYF
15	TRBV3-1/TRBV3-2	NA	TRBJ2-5	CASSQDPTTAGTQYF
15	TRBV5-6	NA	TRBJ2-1	CASSSGGGNYNEQFF
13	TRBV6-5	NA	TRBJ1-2	CASSPEDSYGYTF
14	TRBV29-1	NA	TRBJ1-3	CSVDKAVSGNTIYF
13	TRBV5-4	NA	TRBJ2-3	CASSLAGADTQYF
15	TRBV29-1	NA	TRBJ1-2	CSVEDLRDRSDGYTF
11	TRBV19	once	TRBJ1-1	CASAASRVPFF
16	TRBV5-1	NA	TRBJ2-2	CASSQTDRGHTGELFF